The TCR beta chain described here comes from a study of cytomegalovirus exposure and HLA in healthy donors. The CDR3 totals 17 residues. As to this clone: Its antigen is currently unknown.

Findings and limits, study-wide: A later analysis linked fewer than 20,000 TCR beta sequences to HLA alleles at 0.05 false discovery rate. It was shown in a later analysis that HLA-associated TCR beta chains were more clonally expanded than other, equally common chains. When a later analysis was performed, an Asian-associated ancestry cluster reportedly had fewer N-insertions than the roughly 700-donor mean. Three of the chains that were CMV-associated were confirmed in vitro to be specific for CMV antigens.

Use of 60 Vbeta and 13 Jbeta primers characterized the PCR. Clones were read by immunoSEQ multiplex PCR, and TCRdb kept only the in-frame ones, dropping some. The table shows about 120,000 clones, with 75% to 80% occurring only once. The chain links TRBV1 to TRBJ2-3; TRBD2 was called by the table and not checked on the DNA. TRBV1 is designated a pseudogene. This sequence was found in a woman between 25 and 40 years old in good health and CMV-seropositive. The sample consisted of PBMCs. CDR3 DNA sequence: TGCACCAGCAGCCAAGGGATCGGGGGGGCGAGGACAGATACGCAGTATTTT. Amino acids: CTSSQGIGGARTDTQYF.